This TCR beta chain stems from a study of T cells after yellow fever vaccination. In regard to this clonotype: Its target is unknown.

CDR3 length: 17 residues. V was shortened by 2 bases and J by 7 bases, with 18 bases between the two germline ends. Germline V gene sequence: CDR1 SEHNR, CDR2 FQNEAQ (reference sequence). General study findings and limits: There was a small share of clonotypes that showed up in both the CD4 and CD8 compartments. Most clones from primary vaccination resurfaced after the booster (96% CD4, over 75% CD8). On re-exposure, the response was weaker but peaked faster, at day 5 versus 15.

A 5'RACE template-switching step, the method used to make TCR cDNA, added a universal primer site and UMIs. TCRdb passed the 5' RACE reads through MiXCR, listing each CDR3 protein once. The sample yields hundreds of thousands of distinct CDR3 sequences, around 4.9% seen once. The clonotype originates from a young man who received the YFV17D yellow fever vaccine. This chain links TRBV7-9 with TRBJ1-6, with D unclear. The sequencing used CD4+ T cells sorted from PBMCs, collected on the day of the yellow fever booster vaccination. The CDR3 protein is CASSLSLGVGGNSPLHF. The CDR3 region has the DNA TGTGCCAGCAGCTTATCTCTTGGAGTCGGAGGGAATTCACCCCTCCACTTT. Looking up the rest from reference TRBV7-9 and TRBJ1-6 gives the full variable domain: DTGVSQNPRHKITKRGQNVTFRCDPISEHNRLYWYRQTLGQGPEFLTYFQNEAQLEKSRLLSDRFSAERPKGSFSTLEIQRTEQGDSAMYLCASSLSLGVGGNSPLHFGNGTRLTVT.